The clone carrying this TCR beta chain was picked up a small number of times. Its antigen is still unknown. CDR1 and CDR2 (germline): MNHEY, SVGAGI. The length of the CDR3 is 14 residues. The V end was cut by 0 bases, the J end by 2 bases, with 8 bases between. These data belong to a study of cytomegalovirus exposure and HLA in healthy donors. Findings and caveats of the study: Later analysis reportedly placed an Asian-associated ancestry cluster below the roughly 680-donor mean in N-insertions. Immune exposure was documented only through CMV serostatus. TCR beta V segments were, for the most part, productive about 90% or about 30% of the time in an earlier analysis.

The PCR employed 60 Vbeta primers together with 13 Jbeta primers. The protocol was immunoSEQ multiplex PCR, while the TCRdb copy is restricted to in-frame clones and leaves out a portion. Of about 82,000 clones listed, about four fifths are singletons. The receptor's source is a male donor in good health and CMV-seropositive. The rearrangement uses TRBV6-5 and TRBJ2-7; D is ambiguous. Material for sequencing was PBMCs. CDR3 DNA sequence: TGTGCCAGCAGTTACTCGACAACAGCCTACGAGCAGTACTTC. This codes for CASSYSTTAYEQYF.